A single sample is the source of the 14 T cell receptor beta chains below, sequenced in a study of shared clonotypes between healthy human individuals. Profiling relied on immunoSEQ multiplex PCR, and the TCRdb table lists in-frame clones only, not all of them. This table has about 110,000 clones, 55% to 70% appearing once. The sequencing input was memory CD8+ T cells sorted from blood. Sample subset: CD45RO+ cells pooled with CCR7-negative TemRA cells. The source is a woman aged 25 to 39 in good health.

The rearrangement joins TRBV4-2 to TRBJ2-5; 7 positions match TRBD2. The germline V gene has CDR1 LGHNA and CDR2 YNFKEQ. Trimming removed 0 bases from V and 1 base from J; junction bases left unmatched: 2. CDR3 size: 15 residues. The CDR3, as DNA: TGTGCCAGCAGCCAAGAAGGCGGGAGCCAAGAGACCCAGTACTTC. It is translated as CASSQEGGSQETQYF.

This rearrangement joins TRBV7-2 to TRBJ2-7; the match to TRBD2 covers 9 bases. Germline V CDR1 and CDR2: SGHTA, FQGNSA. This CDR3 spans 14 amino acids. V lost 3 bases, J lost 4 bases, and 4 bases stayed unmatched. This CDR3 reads CASSFSAGGYEQYF. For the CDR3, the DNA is TGTGCCAGCAGCTTCTCAGCGGGAGGTTACGAGCAGTACTTC.

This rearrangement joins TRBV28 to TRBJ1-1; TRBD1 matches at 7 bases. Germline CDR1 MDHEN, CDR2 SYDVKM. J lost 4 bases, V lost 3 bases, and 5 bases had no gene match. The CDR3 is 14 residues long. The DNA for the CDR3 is TGTGCCAGCAGTTTTTGGGACAGTTCCACTGAAGCTTTCTTT. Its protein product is CASSFWDSSTEAFF.

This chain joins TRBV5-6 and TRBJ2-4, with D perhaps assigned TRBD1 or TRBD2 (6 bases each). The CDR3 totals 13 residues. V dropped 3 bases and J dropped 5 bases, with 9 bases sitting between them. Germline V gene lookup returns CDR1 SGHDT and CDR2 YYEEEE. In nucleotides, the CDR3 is TGTGCCAGCAGCTCCGGGGGCCAAAACATTCAGTACTTC. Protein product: CASSSGGQNIQYF.

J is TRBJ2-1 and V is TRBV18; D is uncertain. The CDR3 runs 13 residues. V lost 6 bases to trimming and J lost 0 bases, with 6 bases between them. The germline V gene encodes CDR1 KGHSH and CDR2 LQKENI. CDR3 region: CASSPSSYNEQFF. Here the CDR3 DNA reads TGTGCCAGCTCCCCCAGCTCCTACAATGAGCAGTTCTTC. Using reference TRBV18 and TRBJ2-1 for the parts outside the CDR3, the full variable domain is NAGVMQNPRHLVRRRGQEARLRCSPMKGHSHVYWYRQLPEEGLKFMVYLQKENIIDESGMPKERFSAEFPKEGPSILRIQQVVRGDSAAYFCASSPSSYNEQFFGPGTRLTVL.

CDR3: CASSPRRDPPYEQYF. CDR3 nucleotide sequence: TGCGCCAGCAGCCCCAGAAGGGACCCACCCTACGAGCAGTACTTC. The chain carries TRBV4-1 and TRBJ2-7; either TRBD1 or TRBD2 may fit D (5 bases each). Trimming took off 4 bases at V and 2 bases at J, with 15 bases between the two ends. The CDR3 is made up of 15 amino acids. CDR1 is MGHRA and CDR2 is YSYEKL in the germline V gene.

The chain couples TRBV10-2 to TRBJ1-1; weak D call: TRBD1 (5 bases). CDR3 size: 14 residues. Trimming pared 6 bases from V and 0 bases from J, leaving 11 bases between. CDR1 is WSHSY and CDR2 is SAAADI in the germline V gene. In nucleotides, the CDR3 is TGCGCCAGCAGAAGGGACGCGCTGAACACTGAAGCTTTCTTT. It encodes CASRRDALNTEAFF.

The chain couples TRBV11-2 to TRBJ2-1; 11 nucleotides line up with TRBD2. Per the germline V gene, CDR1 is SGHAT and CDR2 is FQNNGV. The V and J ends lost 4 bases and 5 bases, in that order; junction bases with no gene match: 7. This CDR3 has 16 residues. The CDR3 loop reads CASSSLGSGRDNEQFF. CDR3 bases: TGTGCCAGCAGCTCCCTGGGTAGCGGGAGGGACAATGAGCAGTTCTTC.

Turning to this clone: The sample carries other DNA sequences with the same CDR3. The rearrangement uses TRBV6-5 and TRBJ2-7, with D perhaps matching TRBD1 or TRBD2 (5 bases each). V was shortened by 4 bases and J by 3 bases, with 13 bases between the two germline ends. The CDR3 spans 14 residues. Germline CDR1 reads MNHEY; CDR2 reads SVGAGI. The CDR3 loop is CASSSGTGIYEQYF. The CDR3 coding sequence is TGTGCCAGCAGTTCCGGGACCGGAATCTACGAGCAGTACTTC.

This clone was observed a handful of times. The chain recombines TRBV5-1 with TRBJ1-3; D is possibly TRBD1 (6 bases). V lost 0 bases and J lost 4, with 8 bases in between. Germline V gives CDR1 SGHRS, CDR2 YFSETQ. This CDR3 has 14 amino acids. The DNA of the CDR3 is TGCGCCAGCAGCTTGGTTACAGGGGGAAACACCATATATTTT. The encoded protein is CASSLVTGGNTIYF.

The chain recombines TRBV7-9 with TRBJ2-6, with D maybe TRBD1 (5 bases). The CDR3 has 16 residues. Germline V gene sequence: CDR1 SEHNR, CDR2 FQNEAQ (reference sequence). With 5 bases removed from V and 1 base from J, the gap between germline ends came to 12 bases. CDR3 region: CASSQDGHSGANVLTF. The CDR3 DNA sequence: TGTGCCAGCAGCCAAGATGGACATTCTGGGGCCAACGTCCTGACTTTC.

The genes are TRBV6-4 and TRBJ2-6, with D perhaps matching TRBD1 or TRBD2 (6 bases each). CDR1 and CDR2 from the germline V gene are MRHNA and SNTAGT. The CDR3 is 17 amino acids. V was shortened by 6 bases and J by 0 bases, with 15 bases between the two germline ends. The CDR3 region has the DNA TGTGCCAGCAGCCCTAGGGGGGACGTCTCTGGGGCCAACGTCCTGACTTTC. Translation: CASSPRGDVSGANVLTF.

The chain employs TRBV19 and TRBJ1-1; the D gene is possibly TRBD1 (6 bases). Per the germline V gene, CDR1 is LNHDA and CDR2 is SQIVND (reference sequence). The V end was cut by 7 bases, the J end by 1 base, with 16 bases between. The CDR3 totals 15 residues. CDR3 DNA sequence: TGTGCCAGTATGGCCATGGACAGTTCGAACACTGAAGCTTTCTTT. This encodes CASMAMDSSNTEAFF.

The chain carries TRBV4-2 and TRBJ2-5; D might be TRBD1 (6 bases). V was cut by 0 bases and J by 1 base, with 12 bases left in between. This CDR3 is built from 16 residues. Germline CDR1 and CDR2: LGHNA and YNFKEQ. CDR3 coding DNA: TGTGCCAGCAGCCAAGATGAGGACAGACTCCAAGAGACCCAGTACTTC. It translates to CASSQDEDRLQETQYF.